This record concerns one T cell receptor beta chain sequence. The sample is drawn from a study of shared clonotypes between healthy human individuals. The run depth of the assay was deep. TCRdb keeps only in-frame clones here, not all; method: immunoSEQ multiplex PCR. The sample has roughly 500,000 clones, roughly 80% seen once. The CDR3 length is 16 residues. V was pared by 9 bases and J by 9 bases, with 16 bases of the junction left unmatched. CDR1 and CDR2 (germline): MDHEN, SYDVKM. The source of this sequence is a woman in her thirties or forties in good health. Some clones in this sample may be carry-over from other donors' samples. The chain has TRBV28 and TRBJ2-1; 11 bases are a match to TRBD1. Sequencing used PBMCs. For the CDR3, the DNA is TGTGCCAGTAGGACTATTAGGGGACAGGGGGGAAGTGAGCAGTTCTTC. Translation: CASRTIRGQGGSEQFF.